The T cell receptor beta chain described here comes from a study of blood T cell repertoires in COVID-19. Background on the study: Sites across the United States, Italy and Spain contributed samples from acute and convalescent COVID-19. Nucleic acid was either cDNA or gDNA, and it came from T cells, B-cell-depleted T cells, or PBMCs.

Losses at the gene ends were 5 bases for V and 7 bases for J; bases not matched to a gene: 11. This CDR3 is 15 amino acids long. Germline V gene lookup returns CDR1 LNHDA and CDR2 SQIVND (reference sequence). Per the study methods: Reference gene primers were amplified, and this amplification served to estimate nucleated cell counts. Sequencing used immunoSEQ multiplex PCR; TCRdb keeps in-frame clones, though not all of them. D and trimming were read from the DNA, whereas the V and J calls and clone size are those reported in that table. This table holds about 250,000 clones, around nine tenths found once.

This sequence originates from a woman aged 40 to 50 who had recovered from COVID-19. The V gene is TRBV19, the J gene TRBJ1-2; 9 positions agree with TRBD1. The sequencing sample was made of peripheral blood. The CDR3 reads CASSDHRGPLGGYTF. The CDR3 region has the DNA TGTGCCAGTAGTGATCACAGGGGGCCATTAGGTGGCTACACCTTC. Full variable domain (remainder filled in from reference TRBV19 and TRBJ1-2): DGGITQSPKYLFRKEGQNVTLSCEQNLNHDAMYWYRQDPGQGLRLIYYSQIVNDFQKGDIAEGYSVSREKKESFPLTVTSAQKNPTAFYLCASSDHRGPLGGYTFGSGTRLTVV.